This T cell receptor (beta chain) was profiled in a study of vaccination and CD4 T cells after COVID-19. Study at large: Six male and four female convalescents took part, two of them Hispanic. Study-level results: From a median of roughly 21 to 38, SARS-CoV-2-reactive clonotypes increased, though not significantly.

Comments on this clonotype: Its antigen remains unidentified.

Germline values: CDR1 DFQATT, CDR2 SNEGSKA (reference sequence). CDR3 length: 15 amino acids. V dropped 2 bases and J dropped 4 bases, with 15 bases sitting between them. The Oncomine TCR Beta short-read assay generated sequence data from the DNA of cultured CD4+ T cells. From CD4+ T cells that had been cultured, genomic DNA was extracted. TCRdb redid the calling of the PCR reads with MiXCR, one entry per CDR3 protein. The sample lists 13,000 or so distinct CDR3 sequences, about four fifths occurring once. The treatment: roughly 11-day PBMC culture with coronavirus spike peptide pools or control peptides (ViraFEST assay). Cells received half-medium changes with fresh IL-2 medium on days 3 and 7.

Sequencing input: CD4+ T cells from blood, cultured in vitro. The chain couples TRBV20-1 to TRBJ1-5; D call uncertain. The TCR originated in a human donor who had recovered from COVID-19. The CDR3: CSARPPGRPNQPQHF. The CDR3 nucleotides read TGCAGTGCTAGACCCCCTGGACGGCCTAATCAGCCCCAGCATTTT.